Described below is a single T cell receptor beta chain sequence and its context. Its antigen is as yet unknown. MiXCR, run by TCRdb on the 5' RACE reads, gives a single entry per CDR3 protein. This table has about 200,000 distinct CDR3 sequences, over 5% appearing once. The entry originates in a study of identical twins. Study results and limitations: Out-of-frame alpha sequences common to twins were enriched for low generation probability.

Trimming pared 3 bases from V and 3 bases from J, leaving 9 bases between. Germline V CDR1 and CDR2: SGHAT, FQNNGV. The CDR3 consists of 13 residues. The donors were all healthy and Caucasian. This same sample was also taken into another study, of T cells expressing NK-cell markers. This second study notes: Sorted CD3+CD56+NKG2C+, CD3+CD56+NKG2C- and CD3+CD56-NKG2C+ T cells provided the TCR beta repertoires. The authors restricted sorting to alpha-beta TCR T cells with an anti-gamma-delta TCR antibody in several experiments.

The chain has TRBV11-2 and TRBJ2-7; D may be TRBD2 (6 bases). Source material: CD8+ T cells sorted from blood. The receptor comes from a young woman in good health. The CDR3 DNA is TGTGCCAGCAGCTTGGCGGGGATCTACGAGCAGTACTTC. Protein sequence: CASSLAGIYEQYF.